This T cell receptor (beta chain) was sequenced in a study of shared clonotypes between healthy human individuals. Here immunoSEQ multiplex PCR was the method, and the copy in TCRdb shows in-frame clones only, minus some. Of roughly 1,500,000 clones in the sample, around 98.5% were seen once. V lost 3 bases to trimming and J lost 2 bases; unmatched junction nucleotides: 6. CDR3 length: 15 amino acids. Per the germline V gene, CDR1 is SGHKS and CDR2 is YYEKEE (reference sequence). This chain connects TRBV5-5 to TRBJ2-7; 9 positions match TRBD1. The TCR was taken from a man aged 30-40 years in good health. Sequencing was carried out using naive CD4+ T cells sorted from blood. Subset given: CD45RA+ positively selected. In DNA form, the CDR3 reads TGTGCCAGCAGCTCCTTAGGGGACAGGGCCTACGAGCAGTACTTC. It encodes CASSSLGDRAYEQYF.